What follows are 8 T cell receptor beta chains derived from one specimen sequenced in a study of blood T cells in healthy people across ages. Using a J-beta primer mix together with a sample-barcoded 5' primer, a second PCR was run for roughly 6 to 12 cycles. MiXCR, applied by TCRdb to the 5' RACE reads, yields one record per CDR3 protein. The repertoire holds 1.8 million or so distinct CDR3 sequences, with roughly two fifths as singletons. Sequencing input: blood. These receptors were taken from a human donor in good health.

As DNA, the CDR3 is TGTGCCAGCAGTGATGGGCAGGTCGCAACTAATGAAAAACTGTTTTTT. Protein: CASSDGQVATNEKLFF. V is TRBV2 and J is TRBJ1-4; D is uncertain. CDR1 is SNHLY, CDR2 FYNNEI, per germline. CDR3 length: 16 amino acids. The V end lost 3 bases, the J end lost 0 bases, and 11 bases lay between the germline ends.

The V gene is TRBV5-6, the J gene TRBJ2-7; 7 bases align to TRBD2. The CDR3 is made up of 16 amino acids. CDR1 and CDR2 (germline): SGHDT, YYEEEE. V lost 0 bases to trimming and J lost 7 bases; unmatched junction nucleotides: 13. This CDR3 reads CASSLEGEGLMGEQYF. CDR3 nucleotides: TGTGCCAGCAGCTTGGAAGGGGAGGGCCTCATGGGGGAGCAGTACTTC. The complete variable domain, with remaining parts taken from reference TRBV5-6 and TRBJ2-7, reads DAGVTQSPTHLIKTRGQQVTLRCSPKSGHDTVSWYQQALGQGPQFIFQYYEEEERQRGNFPDRFSGHQFPNYSSELNVNALLLGDSALYLCASSLEGEGLMGEQYFGPGTRLTVT.

This sequence joins TRBV11-2 and TRBJ1-1; the D is unclear. Germline-derived CDR1 and CDR2 are SGHAT and FQNNGV. Trimming stripped 1 base from V and 0 bases from J, with 9 bases between. The CDR3 is 15 amino acids. DNA for the CDR3: TGTGCCAGCAGCTTAGGGGCAATTATGAACACTGAAGCTTTCTTT. Amino acid sequence: CASSLGAIMNTEAFF.

The V call is TRBV29-1, the J call TRBJ1-2, with a possible D match to TRBD1 (5 bases). The CDR3 has 12 residues. V was trimmed by 7 bases and J by 5 bases, leaving 14 bases between them. Germline loops: CDR1 SQVTM, CDR2 ANQGSEA. For the CDR3, the DNA is TGCAGCGCCGCGGACGGGGGTTATGGCTACACCTTC. Its protein product is CSAADGGYGYTF.

V and J are TRBV20-1 and TRBJ1-1; 7 nucleotides match TRBD1. Germline CDR1 is DFQATT and CDR2 is SNEGSKA (reference sequence). V was pared by 3 bases and J by 8 bases, with 6 bases of the junction left unmatched. The CDR3 spans 12 residues. For the CDR3, the DNA is TGCAGTGCTAGTGCGGGGACAGAAGAAGCTTTCTTT. This sequence encodes CSASAGTEEAFF.

V gene TRBV20-1 combines with J gene TRBJ2-7; D not certain. The J call may be wrong; the DNA end is better matched by TRBJ2-5. Germline V gene lookup returns CDR1 DFQATT and CDR2 SNEGSKA (reference sequence). CDR3 length: 12 amino acids. The DNA for the CDR3 is TGCAGTGCTTTGACCCGGCAAGAGACCCAGTACTTC. Its translation: CSALTRQETQYF.

The chain recombines TRBV20-1 with TRBJ2-1, with 8 bases lining up with TRBD1. The CDR3 spans 14 residues. CDR1 and CDR2 (germline): DFQATT, SNEGSKA (reference sequence). Trimming at V came to 5 bases and at J to 3 bases, leaving 6 bases not matched to a gene. In DNA form, the CDR3 reads TGCAGTGCTCGACAGGGGACTTTCTACAATGAGCAGTTCTTC. Translation gives CSARQGTFYNEQFF.

This chain links TRBV13 with TRBJ2-1; 8 bases align to TRBD2. CDR1 PRHDT and CDR2 FYEKMQ come from the germline V gene (reference sequence). This CDR3 contains 16 residues. J lost 9 bases, V lost 4 bases, and 14 bases had no gene match. The CDR3 nucleotides are TGTGCCAGCAGCTCCGCCGGGGGGGCGGATGGAAGTGAGCAGTTCTTC. Protein: CASSSAGGADGSEQFF.